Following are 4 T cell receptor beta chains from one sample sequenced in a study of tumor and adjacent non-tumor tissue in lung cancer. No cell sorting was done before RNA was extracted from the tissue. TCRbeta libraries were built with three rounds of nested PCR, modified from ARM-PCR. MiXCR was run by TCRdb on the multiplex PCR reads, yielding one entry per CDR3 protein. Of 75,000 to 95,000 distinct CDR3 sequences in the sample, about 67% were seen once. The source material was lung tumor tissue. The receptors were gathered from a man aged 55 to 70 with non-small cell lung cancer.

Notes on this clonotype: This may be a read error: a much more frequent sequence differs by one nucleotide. CDR3 region: CASSLRAIGELFF. CDR3 sequence (DNA): TGTGCCAGCAGCTTAAGGGCCATCGGGGAGCTGTTTTTT. V usage is TRBV11-1 and J usage is TRBJ2-2; D is undetermined. CDR1 is SGHAT and CDR2 is FQDESV in the germline V gene (reference sequence). The V and J ends lost 2 bases and 7 bases respectively, with 8 bases between them. The CDR3 is 13 residues long.

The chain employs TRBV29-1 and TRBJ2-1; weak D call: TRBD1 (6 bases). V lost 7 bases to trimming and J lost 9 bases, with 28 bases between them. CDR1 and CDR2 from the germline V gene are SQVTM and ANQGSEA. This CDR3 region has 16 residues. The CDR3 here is CSANLATQGGMGEQFF. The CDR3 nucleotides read TGCAGCGCTAATTTGGCCACACAGGGTGGCATGGGTGAGCAGTTCTTC.

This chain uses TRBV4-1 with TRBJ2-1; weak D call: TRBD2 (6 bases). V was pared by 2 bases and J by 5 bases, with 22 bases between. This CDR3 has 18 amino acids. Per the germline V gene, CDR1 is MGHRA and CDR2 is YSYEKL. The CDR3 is CASSQRTGEARLDNEQFF. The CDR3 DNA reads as TGCGCCAGCAGCCAAAGGACGGGGGAGGCCAGACTGGACAATGAGCAGTTCTTC.

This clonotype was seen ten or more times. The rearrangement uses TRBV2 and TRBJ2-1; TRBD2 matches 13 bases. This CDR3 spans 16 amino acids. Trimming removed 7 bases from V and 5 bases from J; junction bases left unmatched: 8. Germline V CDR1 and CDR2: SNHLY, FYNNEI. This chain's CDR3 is CASTRTSGGFNNEQFF. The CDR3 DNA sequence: TGTGCCAGCACCCGGACTAGCGGGGGTTTTAACAATGAGCAGTTCTTC.